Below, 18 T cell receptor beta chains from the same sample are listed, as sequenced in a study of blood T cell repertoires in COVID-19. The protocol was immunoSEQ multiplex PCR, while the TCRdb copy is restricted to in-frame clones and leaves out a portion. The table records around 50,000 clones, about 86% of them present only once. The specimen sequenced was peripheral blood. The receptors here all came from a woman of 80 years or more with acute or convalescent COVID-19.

CDR3 sequence (DNA): TGCGCCAGCAGCCAAGGGCCTGGGGGGGAGTACAATGAGCAGTTCTTC. Its protein is CASSQGPGGEYNEQFF. The gene calls are TRBV4-1 and TRBJ2-1, with 7 bases matching TRBD2. V dropped 1 base and J dropped 4; count of bases not matched to a gene: 7. Germline V gives CDR1 MGHRA, CDR2 YSYEKL. The CDR3 spans 16 residues.

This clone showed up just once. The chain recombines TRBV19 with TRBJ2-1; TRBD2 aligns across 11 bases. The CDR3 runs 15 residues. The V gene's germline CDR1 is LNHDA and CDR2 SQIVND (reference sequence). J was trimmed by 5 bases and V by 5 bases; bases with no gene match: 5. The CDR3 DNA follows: TGTGCCAGTAGTTTAGCGGGGGGGCCGAACAATGAGCAGTTCTTC. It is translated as CASSLAGGPNNEQFF.

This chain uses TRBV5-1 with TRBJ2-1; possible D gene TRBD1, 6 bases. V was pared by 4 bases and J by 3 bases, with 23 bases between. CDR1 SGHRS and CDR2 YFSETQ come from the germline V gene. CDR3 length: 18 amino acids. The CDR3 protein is CASSLYSSGTRIYNEQFF. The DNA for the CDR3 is TGCGCCAGCAGCCTGTACTCCTCCGGGACACGAATCTACAATGAGCAGTTCTTC.

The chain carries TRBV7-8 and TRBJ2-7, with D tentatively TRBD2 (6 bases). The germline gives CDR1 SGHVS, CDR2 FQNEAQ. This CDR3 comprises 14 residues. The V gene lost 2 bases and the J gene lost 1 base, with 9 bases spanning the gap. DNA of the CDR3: TGTGCCAGCAGCTTAACCGGGGGTTCCTACGAGCAGTACTTC. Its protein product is CASSLTGGSYEQYF.

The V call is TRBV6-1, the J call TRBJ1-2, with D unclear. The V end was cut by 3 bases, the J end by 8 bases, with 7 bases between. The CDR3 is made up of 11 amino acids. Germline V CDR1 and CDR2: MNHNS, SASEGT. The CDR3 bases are TGTGCCAGCAGTGATCAAGCAGGCTACACCTTC. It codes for CASSDQAGYTF.

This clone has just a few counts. The CDR3 loop reads CASSEIRGLVNTEAFF. CDR3 sequence (DNA): TGTGCCAGCAGCGAGATCAGGGGGCTGGTGAACACTGAAGCTTTCTTT. The genes are TRBV27 and TRBJ1-1; TRBD1 matches 8 bases. CDR1 and CDR2 (germline): MNHEY, SMNVEV (reference sequence). The CDR3 has 16 amino acids. After removal of 6 bases from V and 0 bases from J, the junction contained 9 bases not matched to a gene.

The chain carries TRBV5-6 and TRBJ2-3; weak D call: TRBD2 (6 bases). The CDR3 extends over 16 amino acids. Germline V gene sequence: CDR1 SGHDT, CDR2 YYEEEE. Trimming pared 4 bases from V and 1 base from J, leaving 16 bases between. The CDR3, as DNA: TGTGCCAGCAGCCCCGCGTCGTGGGGGGGCACAGATACGCAGTATTTT. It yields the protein CASSPASWGGTDTQYF.

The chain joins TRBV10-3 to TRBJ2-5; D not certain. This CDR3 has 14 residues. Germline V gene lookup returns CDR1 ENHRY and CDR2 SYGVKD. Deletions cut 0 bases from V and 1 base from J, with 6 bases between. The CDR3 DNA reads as TGTGCCATCAGTGAGTCTGTCAGCCAAGAGACCCAGTACTTC. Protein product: CAISESVSQETQYF.

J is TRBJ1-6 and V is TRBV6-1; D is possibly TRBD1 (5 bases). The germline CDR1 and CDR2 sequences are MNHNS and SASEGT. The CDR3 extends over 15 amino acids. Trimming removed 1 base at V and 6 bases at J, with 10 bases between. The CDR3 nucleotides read TGTGCCAGCAGTGAAGGCAGGGTTGGTAATTCACCCCTCCACTTT. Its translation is CASSEGRVGNSPLHF.

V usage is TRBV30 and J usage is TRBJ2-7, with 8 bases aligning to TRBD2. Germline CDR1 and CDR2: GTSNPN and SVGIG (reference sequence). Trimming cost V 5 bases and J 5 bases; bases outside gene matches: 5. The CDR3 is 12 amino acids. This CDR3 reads CAWGTRVNEQYF. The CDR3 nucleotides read TGTGCCTGGGGGACTAGAGTTAACGAGCAGTACTTC. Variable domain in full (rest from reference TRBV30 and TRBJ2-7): SQTIHQWPATLVQPVGSPLSLECTVEGTSNPNLYWYRQAAGRGLQLLFYSVGIGQISSEVPQNLSASRPQDRQFILSSKKLLLSDSGFYLCAWGTRVNEQYFGPGTRLTVT.

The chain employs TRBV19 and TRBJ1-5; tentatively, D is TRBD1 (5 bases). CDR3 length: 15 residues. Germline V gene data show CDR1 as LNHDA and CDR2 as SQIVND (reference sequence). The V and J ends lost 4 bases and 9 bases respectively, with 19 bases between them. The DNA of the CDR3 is TGTGCCAGTAGTAACTCCGGGACCGGGGGACGGCCCCAGCATTTT. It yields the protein CASSNSGTGGRPQHF.

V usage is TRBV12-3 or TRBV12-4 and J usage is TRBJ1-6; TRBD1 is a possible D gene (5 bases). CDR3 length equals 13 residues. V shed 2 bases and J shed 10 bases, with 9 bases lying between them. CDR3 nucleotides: TGTGCCAGCAGTTTACAGGGTAGCTCACCCCTCCACTTT. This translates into CASSLQGSSPLHF.

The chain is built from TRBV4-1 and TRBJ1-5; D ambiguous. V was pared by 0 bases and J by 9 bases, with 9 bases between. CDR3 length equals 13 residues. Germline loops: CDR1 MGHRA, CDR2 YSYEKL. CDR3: CASSQDSVGPQHF. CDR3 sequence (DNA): TGCGCCAGCAGCCAAGACTCGGTTGGGCCCCAGCATTTT.

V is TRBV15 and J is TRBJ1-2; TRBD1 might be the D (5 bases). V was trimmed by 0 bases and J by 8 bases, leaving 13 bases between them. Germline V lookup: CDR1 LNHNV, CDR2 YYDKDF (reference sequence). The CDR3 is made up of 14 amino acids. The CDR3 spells CATSRDGIDSGYTF. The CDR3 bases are TGTGCCACCAGCAGAGATGGGATAGACAGCGGCTACACCTTC. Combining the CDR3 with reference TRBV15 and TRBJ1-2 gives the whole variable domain DAMVIQNPRYQVTQFGKPVTLSCSQTLNHNVMYWYQQKSSQAPKLLFHYYDKDFNNEADTPDNFQSRRPNTSFCFLDIRSPGLGDTAMYLCATSRDGIDSGYTFGSGTRLTVV.

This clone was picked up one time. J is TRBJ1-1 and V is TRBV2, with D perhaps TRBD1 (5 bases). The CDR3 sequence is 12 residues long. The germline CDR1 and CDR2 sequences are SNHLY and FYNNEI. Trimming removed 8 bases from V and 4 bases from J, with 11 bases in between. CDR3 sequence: CASRGVSTEAFF. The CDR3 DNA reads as TGTGCCAGCCGGGGGGTTAGCACTGAAGCTTTCTTT. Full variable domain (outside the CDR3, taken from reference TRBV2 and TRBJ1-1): EPEVTQTPSHQVTQMGQEVILRCVPISNHLYFYWYRQILGQKVEFLVSFYNNEISEKSEIFDDQFSVERPDGSNFTLKIRSTKLEDSAMYFCASRGVSTEAFFGQGTRLTVV.

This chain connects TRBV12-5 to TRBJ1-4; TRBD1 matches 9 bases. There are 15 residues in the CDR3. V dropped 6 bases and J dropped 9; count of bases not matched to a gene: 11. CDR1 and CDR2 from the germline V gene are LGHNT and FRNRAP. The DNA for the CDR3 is TGTGCTAGTGGCAGCACCGGGACAGGGTGGAAAAAACTGTTTTTT. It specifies CASGSTGTGWKKLFF.

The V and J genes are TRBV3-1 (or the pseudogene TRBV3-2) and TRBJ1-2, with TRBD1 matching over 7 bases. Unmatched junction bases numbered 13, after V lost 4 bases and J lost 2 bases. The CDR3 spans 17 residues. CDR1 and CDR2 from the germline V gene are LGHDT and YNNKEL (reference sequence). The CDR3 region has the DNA TGTGCCAGCAGCCCCAACCTTAGGACAGGTCTGAACTATGGCTACACCTTC. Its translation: CASSPNLRTGLNYGYTF.

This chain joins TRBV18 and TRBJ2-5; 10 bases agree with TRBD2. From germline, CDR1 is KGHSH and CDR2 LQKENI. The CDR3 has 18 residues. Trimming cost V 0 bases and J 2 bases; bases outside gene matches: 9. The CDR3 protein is CASSPPPSLAGAQETQYF. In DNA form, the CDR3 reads TGTGCCAGCTCACCACCCCCGTCGCTAGCGGGGGCGCAAGAGACCCAGTACTTC.